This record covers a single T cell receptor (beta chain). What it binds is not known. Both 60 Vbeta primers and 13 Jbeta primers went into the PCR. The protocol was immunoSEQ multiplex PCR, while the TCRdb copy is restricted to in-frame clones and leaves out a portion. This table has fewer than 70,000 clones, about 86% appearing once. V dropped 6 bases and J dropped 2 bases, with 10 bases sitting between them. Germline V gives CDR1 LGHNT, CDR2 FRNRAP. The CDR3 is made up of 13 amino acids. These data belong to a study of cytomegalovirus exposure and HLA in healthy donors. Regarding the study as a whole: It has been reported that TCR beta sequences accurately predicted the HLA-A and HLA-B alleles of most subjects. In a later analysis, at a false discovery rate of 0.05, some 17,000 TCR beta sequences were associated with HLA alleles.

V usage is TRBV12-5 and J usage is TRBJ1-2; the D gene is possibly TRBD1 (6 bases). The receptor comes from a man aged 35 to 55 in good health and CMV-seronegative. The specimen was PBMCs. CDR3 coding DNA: TGTGCTAGTGGAACAGGGTCGAACTATGGCTACACCTTC. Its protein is CASGTGSNYGYTF. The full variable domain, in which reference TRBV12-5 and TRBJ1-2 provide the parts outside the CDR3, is DARVTQTPRHKVTEMGQEVTMRCQPILGHNTVFWYRQTMMQGLELLAYFRNRAPLDDSGMPKDRFSAEMPDATLATLKIQPSEPRDSAVYFCASGTGSNYGYTFGSGTRLTVV.